The T cell receptor beta chain described here comes from a study of type 1 regulatory T cells (dated by TCRdb to the early 2020s). Broadly, across the study: The study characterized an in vitro protocol that generated a Tr1-enriched, alloantigen-specific CD4 T cell product named T-allo10. T-allo10 was being tested clinically in patients with hematological malignancies who were undergoing allogeneic hematopoietic stem cell transplantation.

The sample was run on an Illumina MiSeq. TCRdb itself trimmed the public reads at Q25 with fastp, ran MiXCR and retained productive beta chains. One record per CDR3 amino acid sequence lists the most common genes and DNA. The sample profile shows roughly 71,000 distinct CDR3 sequences; under 25% of them were found once. The top ten clonotypes cover roughly 8.3% of the sample. Only a few counts were recorded for this clonotype. Its target antigen remains unknown. Base quality data are lacking; no much larger clone is found one base away. Study-wide findings and limitations: Compared with non-Tr1 cells, Tr1 cells had a TCR repertoire that was more restricted, a finding the study read as clonal expansion induced by alloantigen.

In the germline V gene, CDR1 corresponds to SGHRS and CDR2 to YFSETQ. The CDR3 starts with the cysteine, ends with the phenylalanine, and has 14 residues. Solely the CDR3 DNA is kept, with 42 bases framed from the first base. V is shortened by 0 bases, J by 2 bases, and the region joining them spans 8 bases. The chain joins TRBV5-1 to TRBJ1-2; too little of a D gene remains to name it. The sample taken for sequencing was cultured type 1 regulatory T (Tr1) cells, either the whole culture or a sorted fraction (not recorded which). In light of the paper, this sample's cell subset or site label describes: type 1 regulatory T cells sorted from the T-allo10 product. This clonotype was sampled from a human donor in good health. The CDR3 protein: CASSLGTLNYGYTF. The bases are TGCGCCAGCAGCTTGGGCACACTGAACTATGGCTACACCTTC.